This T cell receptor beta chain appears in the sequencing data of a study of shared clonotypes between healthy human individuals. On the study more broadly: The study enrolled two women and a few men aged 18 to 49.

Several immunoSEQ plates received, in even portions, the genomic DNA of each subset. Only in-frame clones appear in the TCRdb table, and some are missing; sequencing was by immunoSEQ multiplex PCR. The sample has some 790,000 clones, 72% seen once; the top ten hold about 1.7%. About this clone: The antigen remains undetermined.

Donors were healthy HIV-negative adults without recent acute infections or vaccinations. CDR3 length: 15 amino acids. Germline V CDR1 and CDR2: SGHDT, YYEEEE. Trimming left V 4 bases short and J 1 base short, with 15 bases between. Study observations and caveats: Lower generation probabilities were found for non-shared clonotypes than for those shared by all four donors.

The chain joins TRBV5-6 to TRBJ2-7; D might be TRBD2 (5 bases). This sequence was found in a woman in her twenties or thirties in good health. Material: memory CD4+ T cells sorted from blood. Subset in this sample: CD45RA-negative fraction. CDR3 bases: TGTGCCAGCAGCCATTCTTCGGGGAGTTCCTACGAGCAGTACTTC. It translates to CASSHSSGSSYEQYF. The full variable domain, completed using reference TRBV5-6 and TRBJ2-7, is DAGVTQSPTHLIKTRGQQVTLRCSPKSGHDTVSWYQQALGQGPQFIFQYYEEEERQRGNFPDRFSGHQFPNYSSELNVNALLLGDSALYLCASSHSSGSSYEQYFGPGTRLTVT.